In its sample, the clone carrying this TCR beta chain was seen once. Its antigen is as yet unknown. This entry comes from a study of shared clonotypes between healthy human individuals. Across the whole study: Three CD4 naive, three CD4 memory, two CD8 naive and one CD8 memory plate were used per donor. Overall study results and limits: How much donors shared clonotypes was expected to be affected by sequencing depth. With four donors compared, around 5% of naive CD4 clonotypes were shared.

CDR1 is KGHSH and CDR2 is LQKENI in the germline V gene. V was cut by 5 bases and J by 1 base, with 12 bases left in between. The CDR3 covers 15 residues. Original processing notes: ImmunoSEQ sequences covered only the junction and lacked quality scores; filtering therefore differed. Here immunoSEQ multiplex PCR was the method, and the copy in TCRdb shows in-frame clones only, minus some. V, J and clone size derive from that table, while D and trimming were established from the DNA sequence. Of some 900,000 clones in the sample, 76% are singletons; the top ten hold approximately 1.5%. The sequence came from a man between 18 and 29 years old in good health. The sample consisted of memory CD4+ T cells sorted from blood. The subset was: CD45RA-negative fraction. This chain connects TRBV18 to TRBJ1-3; D is unclear. The CDR3 DNA reads TGTGCCAGCTCATCCTCTATTGGGTCTGGAAACACCATATATTTT. As protein: CASSSSIGSGNTIYF.